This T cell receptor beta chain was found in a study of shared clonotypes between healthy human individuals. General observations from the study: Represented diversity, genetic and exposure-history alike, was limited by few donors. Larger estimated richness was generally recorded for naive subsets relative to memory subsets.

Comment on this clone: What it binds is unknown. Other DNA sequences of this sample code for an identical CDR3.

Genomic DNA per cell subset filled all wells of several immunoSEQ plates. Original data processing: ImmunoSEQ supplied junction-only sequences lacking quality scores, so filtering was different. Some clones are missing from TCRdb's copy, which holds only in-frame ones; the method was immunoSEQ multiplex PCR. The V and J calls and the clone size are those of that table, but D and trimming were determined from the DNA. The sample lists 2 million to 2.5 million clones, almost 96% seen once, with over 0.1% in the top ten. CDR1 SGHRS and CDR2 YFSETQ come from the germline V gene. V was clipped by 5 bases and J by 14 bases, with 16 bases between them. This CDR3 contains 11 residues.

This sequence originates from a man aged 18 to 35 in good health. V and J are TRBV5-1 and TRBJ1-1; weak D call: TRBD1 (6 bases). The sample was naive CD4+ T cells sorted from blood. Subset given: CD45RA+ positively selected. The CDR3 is CASSFTGLAFF. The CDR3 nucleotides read TGCGCCAGCAGTTTTACAGGGCTGGCCTTCTTT.